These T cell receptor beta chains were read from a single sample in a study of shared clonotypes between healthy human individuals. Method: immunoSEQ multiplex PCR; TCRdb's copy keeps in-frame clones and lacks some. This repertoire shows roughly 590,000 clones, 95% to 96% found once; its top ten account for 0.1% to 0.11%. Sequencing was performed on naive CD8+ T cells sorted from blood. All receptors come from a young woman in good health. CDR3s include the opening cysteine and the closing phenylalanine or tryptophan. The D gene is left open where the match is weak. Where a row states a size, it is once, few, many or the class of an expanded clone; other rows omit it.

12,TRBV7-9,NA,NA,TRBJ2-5,CASSAILQTQYF,TGTGCCAGCAGCGCGATCCTCCAGACCCAGTACTTC
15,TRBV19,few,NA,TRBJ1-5,CASSIGAYSNQPQHF,TGTGCCAGTAGTATCGGTGCTTATAGCAATCAGCCCCAGCATTTT
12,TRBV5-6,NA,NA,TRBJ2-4,CASSLGGNIQYF,TGTGCCAGCAGCTTGGGGGGGAACATTCAGTACTTC
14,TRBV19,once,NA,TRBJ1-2,CASTDNPLNYGYTF,TGTGCCAGTACAGACAACCCTCTCAACTATGGCTACACCTTC
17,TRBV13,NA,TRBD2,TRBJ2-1,CASSDLGTSGATNEQFF,TGTGCCAGCAGCGACCTGGGGACTAGCGGGGCAACCAATGAGCAGTTCTTC
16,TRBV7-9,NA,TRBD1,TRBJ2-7,CASSPPGQGIGYEQYF,TGTGCCAGCAGCCCCCCGGGACAGGGTATTGGTTACGAGCAGTACTTC
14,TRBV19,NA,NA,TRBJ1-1,CASSIDNRNTEAFF,TGTGCCAGTAGTATAGATAATAGAAACACTGAAGCTTTCTTT
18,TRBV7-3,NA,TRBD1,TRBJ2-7,CASSSRGDRGRGLHEQYF,TGTGCCAGCAGCTCGCGAGGGGACAGGGGGCGCGGTCTCCACGAGCAGTACTTC
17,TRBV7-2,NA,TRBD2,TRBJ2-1,CASSNRYGAGGNNEQFF,TGTGCCAGCAGCAATAGGTACGGAGCGGGAGGTAACAATGAGCAGTTCTTC
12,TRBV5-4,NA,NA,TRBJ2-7,CASSSQGYEQYF,TGTGCCAGCAGCTCCCAGGGGTACGAGCAGTACTTC
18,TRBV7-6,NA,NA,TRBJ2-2,CASSLPGHIQMNTGELFF,TGTGCCAGCAGTTTGCCCGGGCATATTCAAATGAACACCGGGGAGCTGTTTTTT
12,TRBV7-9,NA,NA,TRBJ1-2,CASAGHLYGYTF,TGTGCCAGTGCTGGGCATCTCTATGGCTACACCTTC
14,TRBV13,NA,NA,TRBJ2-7,CASSPPERSNEQYF,TGTGCCAGCAGCCCCCCGGAGCGTAGTAACGAGCAGTACTTC
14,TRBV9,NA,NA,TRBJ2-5,CASSPGSREETQYF,TGTGCCAGCAGCCCCGGCTCTAGGGAAGAGACCCAGTACTTC
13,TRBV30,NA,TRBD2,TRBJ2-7,CAWGTSGSHEQYF,TGTGCCTGGGGGACTAGCGGGTCCCACGAGCAGTACTTC
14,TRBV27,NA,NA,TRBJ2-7,CASSPGSGTYEQYF,TGTGCCAGCAGTCCGGGTAGCGGCACCTACGAGCAGTACTTC
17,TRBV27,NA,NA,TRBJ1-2,CASTPRWTAETSYGYTF,TGTGCCAGCACCCCCAGGTGGACCGCAGAGACTTCCTATGGCTACACCTTC
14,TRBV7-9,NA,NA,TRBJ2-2,CASSSGSNRGELFF,TGTGCCAGCAGCTCCGGGTCAAACCGGGGGGAGCTGTTTTTT
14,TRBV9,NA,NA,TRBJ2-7,CASSVALQGSEQYF,TGTGCCAGCAGCGTAGCGTTACAGGGATCGGAGCAGTACTTC
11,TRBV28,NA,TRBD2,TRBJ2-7,CASRRGGEQYF,TGTGCCAGCAGGCGGGGGGGCGAGCAGTACTTC
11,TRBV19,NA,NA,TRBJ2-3,CASSSGSSGYF,TGTGCCAGTAGTTCGGGCAGTTCGGGGTATTTT
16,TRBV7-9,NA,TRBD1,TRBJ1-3,CASSVTPGQGWNTIYF,TGTGCCAGCAGCGTGACGCCGGGACAGGGATGGAACACCATATATTTT
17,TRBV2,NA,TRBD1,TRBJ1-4,CASSPGQGVETNEKLFF,TGTGCCAGCAGTCCGGGACAGGGGGTGGAGACTAATGAAAAACTGTTTTTT
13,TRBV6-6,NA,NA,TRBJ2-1,CASTYAVWDEQFF,TGTGCCAGCACCTACGCCGTATGGGATGAGCAGTTCTTC
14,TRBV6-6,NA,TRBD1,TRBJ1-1,CASSLTGAQGGAFF,TGTGCCAGCAGCTTGACAGGGGCGCAAGGGGGAGCTTTCTTT
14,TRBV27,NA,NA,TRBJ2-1,CASSLSFSLLEQFF,TGTGCCAGCAGTTTATCGTTTTCGTTGCTTGAGCAGTTCTTC
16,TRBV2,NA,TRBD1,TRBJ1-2,CASSEKWTGIGDGYTF,TGTGCCAGCAGTGAAAAATGGACAGGGATCGGAGACGGCTACACCTTC
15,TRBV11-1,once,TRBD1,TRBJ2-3,CASSLMDRGMDTQYF,TGTGCCAGCAGCTTAATGGACAGGGGGATGGATACGCAGTATTTT
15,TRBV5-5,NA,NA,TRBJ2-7,CASSLDNEGTYEQYF,TGTGCCAGCAGCTTGGACAACGAGGGAACCTACGAGCAGTACTTC
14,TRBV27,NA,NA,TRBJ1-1,CASGADSLNTEAFF,TGTGCCAGCGGGGCGGACAGTTTGAACACTGAAGCTTTCTTT
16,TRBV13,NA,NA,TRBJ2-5,CASSLTAGSSQETQYF,TGTGCCAGCAGCTTGACAGCAGGCAGTTCTCAAGAGACCCAGTACTTC